This T cell receptor beta chain stems from a study of T cells after posttransplantation cyclophosphamide (dated by TCRdb to the mid-2010s). Concerning the study at large: Using TRB sequencing, the study followed how the T cell repertoire reconstituted after myeloablative bone marrow transplantation in which posttransplantation cyclophosphamide served as GVHD prophylaxis. TRA and TRB clonality were tightly correlated in roughly ten samples, so subsequent TCR analyses focused on TRB only. Antigen receptor sequencing was done on samples from over 30 PTCy-treated patients and from about 17 related bone marrow donors of those patients. Blood from all 35 or so PTCy patients with 1-year posttransplant specimens was subjected to TRB sequencing. In 3 patients, TRB sequencing was also performed on up to about 3 more blood samples taken 2 to 5.2 years after transplant, and in 4 patients, pretransplant blood was also TRB-sequenced. Public TRB sequences were searched against a database of over 3,600 sequences associated with responses to pathogens, tumor antigens, self-antigens and alloantigens.

TRB sequencing used genomic DNA with the immunoSEQ assay at survey resolution or the hsTCRB kit. As for the original processing: The immunoSEQ software handled the initial read processing, while the LymphoSeq R package was used for the repertoire analyses. Clonality was computed as 1 minus normalized Shannon entropy; Gini coefficient was also calculated for each TRB dataset. Phenotypes of unsorted samples were inferred by mapping TRB sequences from sorted subsets of the recipient or donor onto unsorted samples of the same recipient. What TCRdb holds here is the immuneACCESS table cut down to in-frame rearrangements. Part of the clones is not present; checked against another copy, under half of the missing clones reflect an unresolved V gene, and the others are unexplained. Clonal size and the V and J genes are those of that table, whereas D and trimming came from the DNA. The sample records thousands of clones, roughly 80% of which are singletons. About a fifth of the sample goes to the ten largest clones.

This clone has a single count. It lacks a known antigen. Base-call qualities are not available, and no considerably larger clone is one nucleotide away. What the study reported, not specific to this receptor: The TRB repertoires of T cells infiltrating skin or GI tract showed only limited overlap with the TRB repertoires of T cells in blood. At 1-2 months, donor-recipient similarity was low but rose over the first year, and the later blood repertoires were often dominated by donor CD8+ memory clones. Across roughly 45 patients, recipient CMV seropositivity and CMV reactivation were highly associated with TRB clonality; PTCy diversity was similar to CNI/methotrexate controls.

Peripheral blood and bone marrow mononuclear cells were isolated by Ficoll-Hypaque density centrifugation and were cryopreserved. Sorting of CD4+ and CD8+ T cells, including naive and memory subsets, was performed by FACS on a FACSAria II. Clipping removes 2 bases from V and 6 bases from J, with 18 as the unmatched junction base count. From its cysteine to its phenylalanine, the CDR3 spans 18 amino acids. Just the 54-base CDR3 DNA is kept, in frame starting at base 1. The germline V gene yields SGHTA for CDR1 and FQGNSA for CDR2. The receptor comes from a woman aged 60-70 years in good health, CMV-negative, and a related stem cell transplant donor. The sequence links TRBV7-2 to TRBJ2-5; 7 bases in between match TRBD1. What was sequenced was CD8+ T cells sorted from bone marrow. The nucleotide sequence reads as follows: TGTGCCAGCAGCTTAAGTGTTCCACTTACAGGGGTGGGAAAGACCCAGTACTTC. Translation gives CASSLSVPLTGVGKTQYF.